This T cell receptor beta chain originates from a study of OX40 agonist ivuxolimab in advanced cancers. Sequenced by immunoSEQ multiplex PCR; TCRdb stores in-frame clones only, minus some. Here the sample spans around 50,000 clones, over 75% being singletons. The V gene's germline CDR1 is SNHLY and CDR2 FYNNEI. Trimming took off 4 bases at V and 4 bases at J, with 10 bases between the two ends. The length of the CDR3 is 13 residues. Broader study findings: There was clonal expansion of CD4+ and CD8+ blood T cells by week 6 at 0.1 to 3.0 mg/kg.

Sampling times: baseline, cycle 4 day 1, cycle 7 day 1. In regard to this clone: Its cognate antigen is unknown. This specimen includes other DNA sequences encoding the same CDR3.

Sample: CD4+ or CD8+ T cells sorted from blood, taken in a trial of the OX40 agonist ivuxolimab. The receptor's source is an adult with an advanced solid tumor such as melanoma, head and neck, liver or kidney cancer. This chain connects TRBV2 to TRBJ2-5; no reliable D call. The CDR3 DNA follows: TGTGCCAGCAGTGTGGACCTGCGAGAGACCCAGTACTTC. It encodes CASSVDLRETQYF.